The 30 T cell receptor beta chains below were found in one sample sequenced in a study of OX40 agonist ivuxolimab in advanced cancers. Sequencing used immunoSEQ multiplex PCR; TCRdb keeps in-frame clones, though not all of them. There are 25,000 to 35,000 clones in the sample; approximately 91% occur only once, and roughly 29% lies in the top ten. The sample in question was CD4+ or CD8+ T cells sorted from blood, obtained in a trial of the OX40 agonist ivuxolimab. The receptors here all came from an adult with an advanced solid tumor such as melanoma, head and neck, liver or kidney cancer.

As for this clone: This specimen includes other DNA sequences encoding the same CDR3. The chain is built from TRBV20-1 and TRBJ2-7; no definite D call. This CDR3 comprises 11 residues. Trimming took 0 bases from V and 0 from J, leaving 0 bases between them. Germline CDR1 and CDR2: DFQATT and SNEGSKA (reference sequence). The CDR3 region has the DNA TGCAGTGCTAGAGACTCCTACGAGCAGTACTTC. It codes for CSARDSYEQYF.

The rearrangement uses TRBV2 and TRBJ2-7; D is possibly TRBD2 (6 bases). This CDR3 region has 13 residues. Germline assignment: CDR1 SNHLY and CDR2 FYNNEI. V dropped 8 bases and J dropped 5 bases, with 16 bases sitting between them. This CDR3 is CASLEPGEDEQYF. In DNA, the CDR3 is TGTGCCAGCTTGGAGCCGGGAGAGGACGAGCAGTACTTC.

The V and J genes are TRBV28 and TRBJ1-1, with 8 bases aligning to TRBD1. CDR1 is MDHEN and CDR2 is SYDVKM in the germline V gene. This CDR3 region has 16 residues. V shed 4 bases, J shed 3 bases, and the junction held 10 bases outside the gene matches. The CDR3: CASSYSTGEVDTEAFF. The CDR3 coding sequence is TGTGCCAGCAGTTACTCGACAGGGGAAGTGGACACTGAAGCTTTCTTT.

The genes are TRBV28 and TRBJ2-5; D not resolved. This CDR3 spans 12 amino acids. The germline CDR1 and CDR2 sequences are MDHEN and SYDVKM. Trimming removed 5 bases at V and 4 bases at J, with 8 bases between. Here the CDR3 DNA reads TGTGCCAGCAGTCACATACTAGAGACCCAGTACTTC. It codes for CASSHILETQYF.

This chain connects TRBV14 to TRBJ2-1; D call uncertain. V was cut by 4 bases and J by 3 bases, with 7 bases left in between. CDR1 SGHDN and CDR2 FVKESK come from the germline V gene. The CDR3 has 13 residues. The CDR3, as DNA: TGTGCCAGCAGCCCAGCGTTCTACAATGAGCAGTTCTTC. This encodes CASSPAFYNEQFF.

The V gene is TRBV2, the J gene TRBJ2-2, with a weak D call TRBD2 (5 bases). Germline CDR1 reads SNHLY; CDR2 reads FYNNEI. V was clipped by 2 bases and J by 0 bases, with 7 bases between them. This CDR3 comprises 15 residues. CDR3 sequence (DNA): TGTGCCAGCAGTGAAAACGGGGCGAACACCGGGGAGCTGTTTTTT. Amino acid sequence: CASSENGANTGELFF.

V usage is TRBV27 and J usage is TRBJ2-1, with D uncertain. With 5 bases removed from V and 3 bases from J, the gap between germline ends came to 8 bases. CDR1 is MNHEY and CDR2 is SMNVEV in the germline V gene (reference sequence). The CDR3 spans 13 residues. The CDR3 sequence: CASSLDFYNEQFF. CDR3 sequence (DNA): TGTGCCAGCAGTCTAGATTTCTACAATGAGCAGTTCTTC.

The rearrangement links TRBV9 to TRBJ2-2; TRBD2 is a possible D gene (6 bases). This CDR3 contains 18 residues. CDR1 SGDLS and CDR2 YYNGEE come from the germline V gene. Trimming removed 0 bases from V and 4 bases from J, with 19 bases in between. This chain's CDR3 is CASSVAPLLGRSTGELFF. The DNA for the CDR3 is TGTGCCAGCAGCGTAGCTCCCCTCCTGGGGAGGAGCACCGGGGAGCTGTTTTTT.

CDR3 DNA sequence: TGTGCCAGCAGCCCTGGGGGGGTCTACGAGCAGTACTTC. It translates to CASSPGGVYEQYF. The chain uses TRBV28 and TRBJ2-7; the match to TRBD2 covers 7 bases. V shed 6 bases and J 3 bases; nucleotides not matched to a gene: 5. CDR1 is MDHEN and CDR2 is SYDVKM in the germline V gene. The CDR3 runs 13 residues.

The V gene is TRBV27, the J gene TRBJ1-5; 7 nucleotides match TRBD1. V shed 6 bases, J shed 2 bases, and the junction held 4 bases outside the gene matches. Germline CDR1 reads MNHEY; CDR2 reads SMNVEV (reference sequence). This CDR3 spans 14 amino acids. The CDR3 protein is CASRQGNGNQPQHF. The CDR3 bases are TGTGCCAGCAGACAGGGGAATGGCAATCAGCCCCAGCATTTT.

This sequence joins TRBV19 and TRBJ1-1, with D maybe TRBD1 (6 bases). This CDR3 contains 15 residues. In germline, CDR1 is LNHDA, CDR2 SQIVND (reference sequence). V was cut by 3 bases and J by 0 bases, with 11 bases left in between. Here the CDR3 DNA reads TGTGCCAGTAGTATGGGGGCGGCCATGAACACTGAAGCTTTCTTT. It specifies CASSMGAAMNTEAFF.

The DNA of the CDR3 is TGTGCCAGCAGCTTAGCGGCCGCGGACACTGAAGCTTTCTTT. Protein: CASSLAAADTEAFF. The V call is TRBV7-6, the J call TRBJ1-1; D unclear. The CDR3 totals 14 residues. The germline gives CDR1 SGHVS, CDR2 FNYEAQ. V lost 0 bases and J 3 bases, leaving 8 bases between the germline ends.

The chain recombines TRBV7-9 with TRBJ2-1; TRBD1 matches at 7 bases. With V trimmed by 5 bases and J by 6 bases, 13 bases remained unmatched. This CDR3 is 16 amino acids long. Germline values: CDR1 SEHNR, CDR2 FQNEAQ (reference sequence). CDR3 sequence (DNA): TGTGCCAGCAGCGGATGGGGACAGAATTACCTCAATGAGCAGTTCTTC. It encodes CASSGWGQNYLNEQFF.

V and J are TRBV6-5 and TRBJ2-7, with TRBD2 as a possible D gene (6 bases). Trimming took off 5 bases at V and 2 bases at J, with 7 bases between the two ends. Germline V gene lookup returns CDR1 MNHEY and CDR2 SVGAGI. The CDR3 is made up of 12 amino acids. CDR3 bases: TGTGCCAGCAGTCCGGGAGCCTACGAGCAGTACTTC. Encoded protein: CASSPGAYEQYF.

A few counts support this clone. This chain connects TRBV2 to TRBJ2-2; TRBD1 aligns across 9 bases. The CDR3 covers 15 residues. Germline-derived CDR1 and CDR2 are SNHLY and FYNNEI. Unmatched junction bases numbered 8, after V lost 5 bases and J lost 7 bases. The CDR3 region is CASSTGQGTIGELFF. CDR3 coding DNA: TGTGCCAGCAGTACTGGACAGGGGACCATCGGGGAGCTGTTTTTT.

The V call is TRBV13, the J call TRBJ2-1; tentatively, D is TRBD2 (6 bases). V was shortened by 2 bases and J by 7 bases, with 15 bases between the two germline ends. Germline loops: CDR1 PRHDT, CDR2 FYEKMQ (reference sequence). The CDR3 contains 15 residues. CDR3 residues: CASSLRSGVSNEQFF. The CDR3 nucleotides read TGTGCCAGCAGCTTAAGGTCGGGGGTCTCGAATGAGCAGTTCTTC.

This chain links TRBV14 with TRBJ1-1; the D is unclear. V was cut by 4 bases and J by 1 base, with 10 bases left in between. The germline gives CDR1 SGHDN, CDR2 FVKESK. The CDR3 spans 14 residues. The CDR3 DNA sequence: TGTGCCAGCAGCCTAATAACACAGAACACTGAAGCTTTCTTT. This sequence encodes CASSLITQNTEAFF.

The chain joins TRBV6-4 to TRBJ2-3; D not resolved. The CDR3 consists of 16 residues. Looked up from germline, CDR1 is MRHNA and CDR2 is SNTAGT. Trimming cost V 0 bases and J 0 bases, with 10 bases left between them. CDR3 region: CASSDSGKTSTDTQYF. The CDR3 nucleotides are TGTGCCAGCAGTGACTCCGGCAAAACTAGCACAGATACGCAGTATTTT.

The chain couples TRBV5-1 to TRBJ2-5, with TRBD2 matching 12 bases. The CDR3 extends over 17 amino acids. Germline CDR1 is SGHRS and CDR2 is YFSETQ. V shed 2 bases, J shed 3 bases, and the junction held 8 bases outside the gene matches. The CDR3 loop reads CASSFWPSGGAEETQYF. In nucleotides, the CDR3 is TGCGCCAGCAGCTTTTGGCCTAGCGGGGGGGCCGAAGAGACCCAGTACTTC.

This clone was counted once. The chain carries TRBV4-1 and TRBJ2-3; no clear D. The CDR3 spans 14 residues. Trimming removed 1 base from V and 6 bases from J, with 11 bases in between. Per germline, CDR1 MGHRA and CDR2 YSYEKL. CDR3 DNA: TGCGCCAGCAGCCAAGTTTCCGACGGGGATACGCAGTATTTT. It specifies CASSQVSDGDTQYF.

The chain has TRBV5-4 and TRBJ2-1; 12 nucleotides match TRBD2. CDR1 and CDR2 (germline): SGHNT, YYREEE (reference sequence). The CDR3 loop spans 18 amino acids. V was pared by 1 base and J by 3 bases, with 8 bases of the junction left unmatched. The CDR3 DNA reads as TGTGCCAGCAGCTTGTTCCTCGGACTAGCGGGGAACTACAATGAGCAGTTCTTC. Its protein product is CASSLFLGLAGNYNEQFF.

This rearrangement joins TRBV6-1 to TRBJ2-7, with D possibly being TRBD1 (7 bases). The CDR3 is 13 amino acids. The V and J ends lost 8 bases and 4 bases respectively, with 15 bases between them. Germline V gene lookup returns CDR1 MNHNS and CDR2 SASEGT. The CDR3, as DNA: TGTGCCAGCGGTCCAGGGGGGCGGTACGAGCAGTACTTC. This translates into CASGPGGRYEQYF.

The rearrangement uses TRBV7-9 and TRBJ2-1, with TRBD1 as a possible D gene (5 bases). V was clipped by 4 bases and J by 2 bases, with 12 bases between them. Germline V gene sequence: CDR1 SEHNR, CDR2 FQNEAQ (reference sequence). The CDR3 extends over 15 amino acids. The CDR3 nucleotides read TGTGCCAGCAGCTCCAAGACAGAAACCTACAATGAGCAGTTCTTC. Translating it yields CASSSKTETYNEQFF.

CDR3 in amino acids: CAEGGTGELFF. The CDR3 DNA reads TGTGCGGAGGGGGGCACCGGGGAGCTGTTTTTT. The chain carries TRBV11-2 and TRBJ2-2; the D gene could be TRBD1 or TRBD2 (6 bases each). The CDR3 is made up of 11 amino acids. CDR1 and CDR2 from the germline V gene are SGHAT and FQNNGV.

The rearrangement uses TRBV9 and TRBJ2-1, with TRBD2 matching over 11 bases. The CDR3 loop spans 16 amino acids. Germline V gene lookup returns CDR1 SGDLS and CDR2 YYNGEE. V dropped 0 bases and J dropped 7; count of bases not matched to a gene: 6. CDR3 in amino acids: CASSVDSGGAHNEQFF. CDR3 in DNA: TGTGCCAGCAGCGTAGATAGCGGGGGGGCCCATAATGAGCAGTTCTTC.

CDR3 sequence: CASRPRGNSYNEQFF. The CDR3, as DNA: TGTGCCAGCAGACCAAGGGGGAACTCCTACAATGAGCAGTTCTTC. This chain joins TRBV6-4 and TRBJ2-1; weak D call: TRBD1 (6 bases). V shed 6 bases and J shed 0 bases, with 12 bases lying between them. The CDR3 is made up of 15 amino acids. Germline-derived CDR1 and CDR2 are MRHNA and SNTAGT.

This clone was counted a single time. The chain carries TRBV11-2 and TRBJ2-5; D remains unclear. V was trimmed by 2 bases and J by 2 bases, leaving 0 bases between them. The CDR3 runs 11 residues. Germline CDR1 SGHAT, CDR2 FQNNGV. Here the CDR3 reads CASSLQETQYF. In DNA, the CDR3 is TGTGCCAGCAGCTTACAAGAGACCCAGTACTTC.

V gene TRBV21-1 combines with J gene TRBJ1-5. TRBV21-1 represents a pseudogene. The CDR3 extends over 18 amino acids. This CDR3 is CASSKVGPFRESNQPQHF. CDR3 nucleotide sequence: TGTGCCAGCAGCAAAGTTGGGCCGTTTAGGGAGAGCAATCAGCCCCAGCATTTT.

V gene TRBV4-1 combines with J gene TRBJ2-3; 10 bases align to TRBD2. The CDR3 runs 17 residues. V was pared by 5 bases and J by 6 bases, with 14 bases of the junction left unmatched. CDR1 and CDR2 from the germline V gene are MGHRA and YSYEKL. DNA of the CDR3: TGCGCCAGCAGCTACCCCCCTAGCGGGGGCCCGCGGGATACGCAGTATTTT. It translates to CASSYPPSGGPRDTQYF.

Here the CDR3 reads CASSLGGMNTEAFF. CDR3 coding DNA: TGTGCCAGCAGCTTGGGAGGGATGAACACTGAAGCTTTCTTT. The rearrangement uses TRBV19 and TRBJ1-1; D unclear. V was clipped by 9 bases and J by 0 bases, with 14 bases between them. The germline CDR1 and CDR2 sequences are LNHDA and SQIVND (reference sequence). The CDR3 has 14 amino acids.